The 16 T cell receptor beta chains reported below all come from one sample, sequenced in a study of cytomegalovirus exposure and HLA in healthy donors (dated by TCRdb to about 2017). Libraries came from the immunoSEQ multiplex PCR assay. For the multiplex PCR, a mixture combining 60 forward primers for TCR Vbeta segments and 13 reverse primers for TCR Jbeta segments was used. What TCRdb holds here is the immuneACCESS table cut down to in-frame rearrangements. Part of the clones is not present; checked against another copy, under half of the missing clones reflect an unresolved V gene, and the others are unexplained. This sample's records show 50,000 to 60,000 clones. Less than 4% of the sample rests with the top ten. The sample taken for sequencing was PBMCs. These receptor sequences come from a male donor in good health and CMV-seronegative.

This chain links TRBV19 with TRBJ1-2, with D hard to call. CDR3 length: 16 residues. Germline lookup yields CDR1 LNHDA and CDR2 SQIVND (reference sequence). V shed 8 bases and J shed 7 bases, with 26 bases lying between them. CDR3 sequence: CASVATFGLKSGGYTF. CDR3 coding DNA: TGTGCCAGTGTAGCGACGTTCGGACTTAAATCGGGTGGCTACACCTTC.

The genes are TRBV5-1 and TRBJ2-3; TRBD2 matches at 13 bases. V shed 0 bases, J shed 6 bases, and the junction held 4 bases outside the gene matches. The CDR3 consists of 16 residues. Per germline, CDR1 SGHRS and CDR2 YFSETQ. The CDR3 is CASSLGGLAGVDTQYF. The CDR3 region has the DNA TGCGCCAGCAGCTTGGGAGGACTAGCGGGAGTGGATACGCAGTATTTT.

On this clone: One end of the junction is discordant with germline, which a read error may explain. The V gene is TRBV6-1, the J gene TRBJ2-7; D may be TRBD1 (6 bases). Germline-derived CDR1 and CDR2 are MNHNS and SASEGT. This CDR3 spans 15 amino acids. The CDR3 DNA follows: TGTGCTAGCAGCCAGGGGTTTGTTCTAGCCTACGAGCAGTACTTC. It codes for CASSQGFVLAYEQYF.

The CDR3 DNA reads as TGTGCCAGCACCAAATCAGGGATCCCCTACGAGCAGTACTTC. Translation gives CASTKSGIPYEQYF. The chain uses TRBV6-1 and TRBJ2-7; D is possibly TRBD1 (5 bases). Deletions cut 7 bases from V and 2 bases from J, with 15 bases between. There are 14 residues in the CDR3. The germline V gene encodes CDR1 MNHNS and CDR2 SASEGT.

This chain links TRBV6-6 with TRBJ2-7; tentatively, D is TRBD1 (5 bases). Trimming stripped 0 bases from V and 3 bases from J, with 12 bases between. This CDR3 contains 15 residues. Looked up from germline, CDR1 is MNHNY and CDR2 is SVGAGI (reference sequence). In DNA, the CDR3 is TGTGCCAGCAGTTACTCGGGGCAGTTGGGCTACGAGCAGTACTTC. As protein: CASSYSGQLGYEQYF.

This sequence joins TRBV20-1 and TRBJ2-1; a weak D match, TRBD2 (5 bases). The V end was cut by 3 bases, the J end by 12 bases, with 12 bases between. This CDR3 is 11 amino acids long. Germline lookup yields CDR1 DFQATT and CDR2 SNEGSKA (reference sequence). DNA for the CDR3: TGCAGTGCTAGTAGGGAGAGCGTGCAGTTCTTC. This gives the protein CSASRESVQFF.

With respect to this clone: At one boundary the junction diverges from the germline segment, which might be a read error. J is TRBJ1-1 and V is TRBV28, with D perhaps TRBD1 (5 bases). Germline-derived CDR1 and CDR2 are MDHEN and SYDVKM. This CDR3 has 12 amino acids. The CDR3 nucleotides read TGTGCCAGCAGCCTGGGAGGGGCAGAAGATTTCTTT. Translated, it gives CASSLGGAEDFF.

In nucleotides, the CDR3 is TGTGCCAGCTCACCACCCGGGAGCCAAGAGACCCAGTACTTC. This gives the protein CASSPPGSQETQYF. The rearrangement links TRBV18 to TRBJ2-5; a weak D match, TRBD2 (6 bases). Trimming took off 0 bases at V and 1 base at J, with 6 bases between the two ends. The CDR3 is 14 residues long. Germline V CDR1 and CDR2: KGHSH, LQKENI.

V usage is TRBV5-8 and J usage is TRBJ1-2, with TRBD1 identical over 7 bases. Looked up from germline, CDR1 is SGHTS and CDR2 is YDEGEE. After removal of 2 bases from V and 5 bases from J, the junction contained 3 bases not matched to a gene. The CDR3 covers 13 residues. This chain's CDR3 is CASSLQGIYGYTF. CDR3 DNA sequence: TGTGCCAGCAGCTTACAGGGGATTTATGGCTACACCTTC. Full variable domain (remainder filled in from reference TRBV5-8 and TRBJ1-2): EAGVTQSPTHLIKTRGQQATLRCSPISGHTSVYWYQQALGLGLQFLLWYDEGEERNRGNFPPRFSGRQFPNYSSELNVNALELEDSALYLCASSLQGIYGYTFGSGTRLTVV.

The chain employs TRBV6-5 and TRBJ2-7; 11 bases line up with TRBD2. Trimming took 2 bases from V and 3 from J; bases not matched to a gene: 6. The CDR3 contains 16 residues. Germline lookup yields CDR1 MNHEY and CDR2 SVGAGI. DNA for the CDR3: TGTGCCAGCAGTTACCTTAGCGGGAGGGCCGACTACGAGCAGTACTTC. Amino acids: CASSYLSGRADYEQYF.

Concerning this clone: At one end, the junction sequence differs from germline, possibly due to a read error. The rearrangement uses TRBV5-1 and TRBJ2-3, with 7 bases matching TRBD1. The CDR3 consists of 16 residues. Germline V gene lookup returns CDR1 SGHRS and CDR2 YFSETQ. The CDR3, as DNA: TGCGCCAGCAGCCCTAGGACAGGAGCAACCACAGATAAGCAGTATTTT. Translating gives CASSPRTGATTDKQYF.

The rearrangement links TRBV27 to TRBJ2-7; 13 bases align to TRBD2. The germline CDR1 and CDR2 sequences are MNHEY and SMNVEV (reference sequence). This CDR3 spans 14 amino acids. V lost 4 bases and J lost 6; bases outside the gene matches: 3. In nucleotides, the CDR3 is TGTGCCAGCAGTTCGGGACTAGCGGGATCCGAGCAGTACTTC. Residues: CASSSGLAGSEQYF.

This chain links TRBV30 with TRBJ1-3; D uncertain. The CDR3 totals 15 residues. Per the germline V gene, CDR1 is GTSNPN and CDR2 is SVGIG (reference sequence). V was pared by 3 bases and J by 4 bases, with 16 bases between. The CDR3 reads CAWSGGGPKGNTIYF. CDR3 nucleotide sequence: TGTGCCTGGAGCGGAGGTGGACCCAAGGGAAACACCATATATTTT.

The V and J genes are TRBV28 and TRBJ2-1; the match to TRBD2 covers 13 bases. V shed 6 bases and J 9 bases; nucleotides not matched to a gene: 14. This CDR3 comprises 17 residues. Looked up from germline, CDR1 is MDHEN and CDR2 is SYDVKM. CDR3 region: CASSTGPTSGRPGEQFF. The CDR3 coding sequence is TGTGCCAGCAGCACAGGACCGACTAGCGGGAGGCCCGGTGAGCAGTTCTTC.

About this clone: The identical CDR3 is also encoded by other nucleotide sequences in the sample. This chain uses TRBV27 with TRBJ1-6; a weak D match, TRBD1 (5 bases). CDR3 length equals 14 residues. Trimming stripped 2 bases from V and 8 bases from J, with 10 bases between. The germline gives CDR1 MNHEY, CDR2 SMNVEV (reference sequence). In nucleotides, the CDR3 is TGTGCCAGCAGTTTAGGGGCTACGCATTCACCCCTCCACTTT. Translated: CASSLGATHSPLHF.

The rearrangement uses TRBV19 and TRBJ2-7; 10 bases fit TRBD1. From germline, CDR1 is LNHDA and CDR2 SQIVND (reference sequence). This CDR3 is built from 15 residues. V shed 5 bases, J shed 4 bases, and the junction held 8 bases outside the gene matches. CDR3 sequence (DNA): TGTGCCAGTAGTGCCCCGGGACAGGGGAGGTACGAGCAGTACTTC. Protein: CASSAPGQGRYEQYF.